Sequencing of this TCR beta chain was carried out in a study of cytomegalovirus exposure and HLA in healthy donors (dated by TCRdb to 2015 to 2018). Context from the whole study: An earlier analysis of approximately 640 of the donors reported about 250 Gb of sequence data and 100 million to 130 million unique TCR beta sequences from about 200 million T cells. Around 300 gigabases of sequencing data and 70 million to 100 million unique TCR sequences were included in an early release covering around 650 HLA-typed donors. Of the roughly 400 genotyped donors, roughly 85% fell in the genetic ancestry cluster associated with self-reported Caucasian donors. The study aimed to test whether signatures of past pathogen exposure could be identified by cataloging public T cell receptors. The study used immunosequencing to profile the T cell repertoires of several hundred subjects and linked those repertoires to cytomegalovirus serostatus. Along with the 666-subject first cohort, a separate validation cohort of over a hundred different subjects was used. To predict cytomegalovirus infection status, the study combined high-throughput TCR immunosequencing, statistical association of individual TCRs with disease status, and machine learning. In a later analysis, previously published TCR beta repertoires from 600 to 850 donors were re-analyzed and high-resolution HLA genotyping was added so that TCR occurrence patterns could be studied. The later analysis used no new phenotypic data to find candidate immune exposures, relying instead on TCR beta sequences and their occurrence across donors. An earlier analysis of about 600 of the donors used high-throughput TCR beta sequencing to judge whether each TCR beta V gene segment behaved as functional or pseudogenic. Donor age, sex, ethnicity and CMV serostatus were compiled alongside the repertoire data. In a later genetic analysis, genome-wide SNP genotypes for about three fifths of the roughly 670 donors were used, and that subset was treated as a discovery cohort. All discovery cohort repertoires had been generated using a single sequencing platform. Class I and class II HLA loci were covered by the typing at four-digit resolution. Typing coverage varied by locus: roughly 620-640 donors for A, B, C, DRB1 and DQB1; around 560 for DQA1; about 570 for DPA1; around 450 for DPB1. Several DR-DQ haplotypes were treated as single units for association and clustering because of strong linkage in the cohort. Among almost 400 genotyped donors of the cohort, an average of 235,054 unique TCR beta nucleotide sequences were sequenced per donor, roughly 20% of them non-productive. The investigation overall reported the following: Most TCR sequences were seen in very few donors, while some public TCRs were found in many individuals. This cohort had only TCR beta chains sequenced, and the lack of alpha or paired-chain data limited which features could be detected. It was suggested by the authors that the approach could potentially be generalized to other disease states and immunological phenotypes. Broadly in line with IMGT annotations, most TCR beta V segments showed up in productive rearrangements about 90% or about 30% of the time in an earlier analysis of under 700 of the donors. In vitro tests confirmed that a few of the cytomegalovirus-associated TCR beta chains recognize cytomegalovirus antigens. The only immune exposure information available for the cohort was CMV serostatus. When HLA alleles, especially DR and DQ, strongly co-occurred, attributing TCR associations to individual alleles was difficult. Compared with the roughly 670-donor mean, donors in an Asian-associated ancestry cluster had fewer N-insertions in productive TCRs, according to a later genetic analysis. A later analysis found that HLA-associated TCR beta chains were more clonally expanded and had lower generation probabilities than equally common non-associated chains. In a later analysis, several top co-occurrence clusters were reported to appear linked to parvovirus B19, influenza, CMV and Epstein-Barr virus. Sequencing depth was assumed to be roughly uniform across donors in the presence/absence analyses, though that assumption may not hold. In both the original and validation cohorts, the classifier was reported to diagnose cytomegalovirus status with high specificity and sensitivity. A total of 150 or so TCR beta chains were listed by the study as associated with cytomegalovirus. A further reported finding was that TCR beta sequences accurately predicted the HLA-A and HLA-B alleles for most subjects in the first cohort. In a later genetic analysis, a missense DCLRE1C variant was associated with V-gene and J-gene trimming of TCR beta chains, and the association was replicated in an independent cohort. Because HLA typing was missing for some donors at each locus, association tests included only the typed subset. The sequencing pipeline was judged likely to have produced a cluster of highly shared sequence variants as a technical artifact. In a later analysis, over 15,000 TCR beta sequences were associated with specific HLA alleles at a false discovery rate of 0.05. In a later analysis, TCR association rates were found to vary across HLA loci, with the most associated TCRs seen for DRB1 alleles and the fewest for HLA-C alleles. According to a later analysis, most CMV-associated TCR beta chains appeared to be HLA-restricted, and the HLA associations seemed to be driven largely by CMV exposure. Roughly 17 rarely observed V segments, including chromosome 9 orphons, were excluded from the earlier analysis of a few hundred of the donors because counts were too low. Correlated functional status among segregating V segments might reflect linkage disequilibrium, but an unknown experimental factor could not be ruled out. The 87-base-pair reads could not distinguish some IMGT-functional V segments, including TRBV6-2 and TRBV6-3, so those segments were excluded.

Receptor amplification or capture employed the immunoSEQ multiplex PCR assay. A mixture of 60 forward primers for TCR Vbeta segments and 13 reverse primers for TCR Jbeta segments was used in the multiplex PCR. The CDR3 region of rearranged TCR beta genes was amplified from genomic DNA by a multiplex PCR assay. The amplified TCR beta libraries were sequenced on the Illumina HiSeq System as 87-base-pair reads. The source study handled its data this way. A later analysis tallied roughly 78 million unique TCR beta chains across the approximately 670 repertoires, and some 12 million of those chains were shared by two or more donors. Raw reads were error-corrected and collapsed into unique sequences with a nearest-neighbor algorithm that merged closely related sequences to remove PCR and sequencing errors. CDR3 sequences were aligned to IMGT reference sequences to assign V, D and J gene segments. For a sequence to be retained, at least a six-nucleotide match to both a V gene segment and a J gene segment was required. A rearrangement was called productive if the CDR3 had no stop codons and remained in frame with V and J, and every other rearrangement was called non-productive. Following IMGT convention, CDR3 was defined as the stretch from the second conserved V-encoded cysteine to the conserved J-encoded phenylalanine. The earlier analysis of a few hundred of the donors excluded sequences that lacked an unambiguous match to a single V gene segment. An earlier analysis of about 600 of the donors called V segments functional above 56.7% productive rearrangements and segregating when the between-donor standard deviation exceeded 5%. A statistical classification framework was built to diagnose cytomegalovirus status from the catalog of TCR beta chain sequences. V and J gene assignment, in a later analysis, came from comparing TCR nucleotide sequences with IMGT/GENE-DB human TR gene sequences. Using the TCRdist pipeline, a later analysis assigned CDR3 sequences along with most-parsimonious VDJ recombination scenarios. In a later analysis, each TCR beta chain was defined by its CDR3 amino acid sequence together with its V-gene family, and reads without a unique V-gene family were excluded. In a later analysis, around 600 highly shared, low-generation-probability nucleotide sequences were removed to address suspected cross-contamination and a sequencing artifact. In a later analysis, a clonal expansion index was calculated for each public chain from normalized within-repertoire ranks of inferred template counts. In a later analysis, generation probabilities were computed using a VDJ recombination model fitted to out-of-frame rearrangements, and the results were checked against IGoR. Hypergeometric tests were used in a later analysis to score TCR-TCR, TCR-HLA and TCR-CMV co-occurrence, with a repertoire-size bias correction applied to the TCR pairs. In a later analysis, false discovery rates were estimated by permuting HLA or CMV assignments 20 times. In a later analysis, co-occurring TCRs were grouped using DBSCAN, and TCRdist sequence similarity was added for clustering within HLA-allele-positive subsets. For co-occurrence clustering, repertoires with fewer than 30,000 or more than 120,000 public chains were excluded, along with four to six repertoires with anomalous nucleotide sharing. Not all clones reach the TCRdb copy of this immuneACCESS table, which keeps in-frame sequences only. Checked studies attribute under half of the gap to unresolved V genes and leave the rest unexplained. V, J and clone size are those of that table, while D and trimming were read from the DNA. In this sample's table one finds about 70,000 clones. Together, the top ten hold 1.5% to 2% of the sample.

Including the terminal cysteine and phenylalanine, the CDR3 comprises 13 residues. Just the 39-base CDR3 DNA is kept, in frame starting at base 1. According to the germline V gene, CDR1 reads KGHSH and CDR2 reads LQKENI. The junction carries 11 bases between V and J, which are trimmed by 4 bases and 5 bases respectively. Concerning this clone: The target of this receptor is not known.

In total, 666 healthy bone marrow donors made up the cohort. Cohort members were all nominally healthy when sampled, although unrecorded immune exposures were likely present. The donor tested CMV seronegative, placing the donor among the 352 seronegative members of the cohort. A peripheral blood sample was provided by each donor, and peripheral blood mononuclear cells were used for TCR beta sequencing. The Qiagen DNeasy Blood Extraction Kit was used to extract genomic DNA from the blood cell samples. The chain joins TRBV18 to TRBJ1-1, with a weak D call of TRBD1 (6 bases match). The sequenced sample consisted of PBMCs. The TCR comes from a woman aged 25-40 years in good health and CMV-seronegative. The DNA reads as follows: TGTGCCAGCTCACTTCAGGGGTGGACTGAAGCTTTCTTT. Translated, it reads CASSLQGWTEAFF.